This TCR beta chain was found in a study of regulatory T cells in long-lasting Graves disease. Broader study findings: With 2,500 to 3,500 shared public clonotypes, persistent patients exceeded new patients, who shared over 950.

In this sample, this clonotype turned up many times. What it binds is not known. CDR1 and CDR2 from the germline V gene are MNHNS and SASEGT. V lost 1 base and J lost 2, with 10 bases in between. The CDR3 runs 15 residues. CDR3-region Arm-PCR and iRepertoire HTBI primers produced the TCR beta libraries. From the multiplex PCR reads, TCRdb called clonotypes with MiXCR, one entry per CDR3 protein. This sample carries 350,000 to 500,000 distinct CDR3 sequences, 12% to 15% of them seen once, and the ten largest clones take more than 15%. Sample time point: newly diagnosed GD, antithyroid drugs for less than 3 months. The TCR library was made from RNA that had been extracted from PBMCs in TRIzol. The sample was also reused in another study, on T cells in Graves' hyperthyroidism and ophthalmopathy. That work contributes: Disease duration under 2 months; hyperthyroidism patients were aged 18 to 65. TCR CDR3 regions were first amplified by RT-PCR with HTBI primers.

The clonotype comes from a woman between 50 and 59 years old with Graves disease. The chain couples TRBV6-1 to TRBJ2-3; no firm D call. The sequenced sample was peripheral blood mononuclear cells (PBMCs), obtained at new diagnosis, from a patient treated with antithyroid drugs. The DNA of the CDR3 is TGTGCCAGCAGTGAAGGGCAGTTCCACACAGATACGCAGTATTTT. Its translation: CASSEGQFHTDTQYF.